A single sample gave rise to the 21 T cell receptor beta chains below, sequenced in a study of T-cell memory formation after mild COVID-19. Each CDR3 protein gets one entry after TCRdb re-called the 5' RACE reads with MiXCR. The sample lists about 130,000 distinct CDR3 sequences, approximately 6.3% occurring once. The sequenced sample consisted of PBMCs or a T cell subset sorted from them (not recorded which). Source of these receptors: an adult woman who had mild COVID-19 (a few samples of this study predate the infection). Cell type and time point are not known.

At least ten counts were recorded for this clonotype. This rearrangement joins TRBV12-3 or TRBV12-4 to TRBJ2-5; 9 nucleotides align to TRBD1. CDR3 length: 14 amino acids. V shed 8 bases and J 5 bases; nucleotides not matched to a gene: 9. In DNA form, the CDR3 reads TGTGCCAGCCTGGACAGGGGATGGAGTGAGACCCAGTACTTC. This codes for CASLDRGWSETQYF.

This clonotype was counted between two and nine times. The rearrangement joins TRBV14 to TRBJ1-1, with 7 bases aligning to TRBD1. V gave up 6 bases and J gave up 3 bases; unmatched junction bases: 7. This CDR3 is built from 14 residues. Germline V CDR1 and CDR2: SGHDN, FVKESK. CDR3 sequence: CASSPQGWDTEAFF. The CDR3 nucleotides read TGTGCCAGCAGTCCACAGGGGTGGGACACTGAAGCTTTCTTT.

In its sample, this clonotype was seen many times. V usage is TRBV29-1 and J usage is TRBJ1-1; D perhaps matches TRBD1 (6 bases). CDR3 length: 16 residues. CDR1 is SQVTM and CDR2 is ANQGSEA in the germline V gene. CDR3 sequence reads: CSVTDSKWLGRTEAFF. The DNA of the CDR3 is TGCAGTGTAACGGACAGTAAGTGGCTAGGTAGGACTGAAGCTTTCTTT.

The chain has TRBV4-1 and TRBJ1-2; 10 bases agree with TRBD1. Looked up from germline, CDR1 is MGHRA and CDR2 is YSYEKL. The CDR3 runs 14 residues. Trimming removed 1 base from V and 6 bases from J; junction bases left unmatched: 2. The CDR3: CASSQAGTGDGYTF. The CDR3 coding sequence is TGCGCCAGCAGCCAAGCGGGGACAGGGGATGGCTACACCTTC.

In this sample, this clonotype turned up many times. The chain employs TRBV5-1 and TRBJ2-7; D remains ambiguous. From germline, CDR1 is SGHRS and CDR2 YFSETQ. V shed 0 bases and J shed 9 bases, with 7 bases lying between them. This CDR3 comprises 11 residues. CDR3 region: CASSLGPAQYF. CDR3 DNA sequence: TGCGCCAGCAGCTTGGGGCCGGCGCAGTACTTC.

In this sample, this clonotype turned up many times. The V gene is TRBV25-1, the J gene TRBJ2-1, with 11 bases aligning to TRBD1. This CDR3 spans 15 amino acids. With V trimmed by 2 bases and J by 9 bases, 6 bases remained unmatched. Germline-derived CDR1 and CDR2 are MGHDK and SYGVNS. CDR3 coding DNA: TGTGCCAGCAGTGAAAGGGGACAGGGGGACGGTGAGCAGTTCTTC. This translates into CASSERGQGDGEQFF.

This chain joins TRBV5-1 and TRBJ1-5; D not resolved. Germline V gives CDR1 SGHRS, CDR2 YFSETQ. Deletions cut 1 base from V and 2 bases from J, with 7 bases between. The length of the CDR3 is 14 residues. The DNA for the CDR3 is TGCGCCAGCAGCTTGAGTCCCGGCAATCAGCCCCAGCATTTT. It specifies CASSLSPGNQPQHF. The variable domain in full, completed from reference TRBV5-1 and TRBJ1-5, reads KAGVTQTPRYLIKTRGQQVTLSCSPISGHRSVSWYQQTPGQGLQFLFEYFSETQRNKGNFPGRFSGRQFSNSRSEMNVSTLELGDSALYLCASSLSPGNQPQHFGDGTRLSIL.

The sample holds many counts of this clonotype. V gene TRBV29-1 combines with J gene TRBJ2-1; TRBD2 matches 15 bases. Germline V gene data show CDR1 as SQVTM and CDR2 as ANQGSEA. This CDR3 is 17 amino acids long. With 7 bases clipped from V and 1 base from J, the junction kept 8 bases outside the gene matches. The CDR3 bases are TGCAGCGGCTCCGGGACTAGCGGGGGGAAATCCTACAATGAGCAGTTCTTC. Residues: CSGSGTSGGKSYNEQFF.

This clonotype was seen at least ten times. V gene TRBV20-1 combines with J gene TRBJ2-7; D may be TRBD2 (5 bases). CDR3 length: 13 amino acids. Germline V gives CDR1 DFQATT, CDR2 SNEGSKA (reference sequence). The CDR3 DNA sequence: TGCAGGCTAGCTCGGGGAGATCGGTACGAGCAGTACTTC. Its translation is CRLARGDRYEQYF.

This clonotype was picked up many times. The V call is TRBV10-3, the J call TRBJ2-3, with D possibly being TRBD1 (5 bases). The germline gives CDR1 ENHRY, CDR2 SYGVKD. Trimming left V 6 bases short and J 1 base short, with 11 bases between. The CDR3 spans 14 residues. The CDR3 region is CAIRGQGGTDTQYF. In nucleotides, the CDR3 is TGTGCCATCAGGGGTCAAGGGGGCACAGATACGCAGTATTTT.

V usage is TRBV27 and J usage is TRBJ1-2; 8 nucleotides line up with TRBD1. The germline CDR1 and CDR2 sequences are MNHEY and SMNVEV (reference sequence). The CDR3 runs to 14 residues. The V segment lost 6 bases and the J segment 4 bases; nucleotides outside the gene matches: 7. The CDR3 here is CASSKTGETYGYTF. The CDR3 DNA reads TGTGCCAGCAGCAAGACAGGGGAAACCTATGGCTACACCTTC.

CDR3 protein: CASSQWTGDGEQYF. CDR3 bases: TGCGCCAGCAGCCAATGGACAGGGGATGGCGAGCAGTACTTC. This sequence joins TRBV4-3 and TRBJ2-7; 9 bases match TRBD1. With 2 bases clipped from V and 6 bases from J, the junction kept 5 bases outside the gene matches. Germline assignment: CDR1 LGHNA and CDR2 YSLEER. This CDR3 contains 14 residues.

This clonotype has ten or more counts. The gene calls are TRBV10-3 and TRBJ2-1; 9 bases fit TRBD2. The CDR3 consists of 15 residues. Looked up from germline, CDR1 is ENHRY and CDR2 is SYGVKD. Trimming removed 0 bases from V and 7 bases from J; junction bases left unmatched: 4. In nucleotides, the CDR3 is TGTGCCATCAGTGAGTCGGGGCTAGCGGGAAATGAGCAGTTCTTC. Protein sequence: CAISESGLAGNEQFF.

Ten or more counts support this clonotype. The chain carries TRBV5-5 and TRBJ1-2; D is undetermined. This CDR3 has 14 amino acids. V was trimmed by 3 bases and J by 0 bases, leaving 9 bases between them. Per the germline V gene, CDR1 is SGHKS and CDR2 is YYEKEE (reference sequence). CDR3 nucleotides: TGTGCCAGCAGCTCAACACGGGCTAACTATGGCTACACCTTC. Translated, it gives CASSSTRANYGYTF. The variable domain in full, with the rest retrieved from reference TRBV5-5 and TRBJ1-2, is DAGVTQSPTHLIKTRGQQVTLRCSPISGHKSVSWYQQVLGQGPQFIFQYYEKEERGRGNFPDRFSARQFPNYSSELNVNALLLGDSALYLCASSSTRANYGYTFGSGTRLTVV.

The chain has TRBV20-1 and TRBJ2-1, with 7 bases identical to TRBD2. CDR3 size: 16 residues. The V and J ends lost 3 bases and 2 bases, in that order; junction bases with no gene match: 10. The germline gives CDR1 DFQATT, CDR2 SNEGSKA (reference sequence). The CDR3 nucleotides read TGCAGTGCTAGGGTCGGTTTAGGACTAGCCTACAATGAGCAGTTCTTC. This sequence encodes CSARVGLGLAYNEQFF.

The table lists this clonotype with a few counts. This chain uses TRBV20-1 with TRBJ1-2, with 8 bases that match TRBD1. The CDR3 consists of 13 residues. The V gene's germline CDR1 is DFQATT and CDR2 SNEGSKA (reference sequence). Trimming cost V 3 bases and J 4 bases; bases outside gene matches: 4. The CDR3 region is CSASRTGLYGYTF. The CDR3, as DNA: TGCAGTGCTAGCCGGACAGGGCTCTATGGCTACACCTTC.

This clonotype has just a few counts. The rearrangement links TRBV2 to TRBJ1-2; D gene uncertain. This CDR3 is 12 amino acids long. Trimming stripped 4 bases from V and 6 bases from J, with 9 bases between. Per germline, CDR1 SNHLY and CDR2 FYNNEI. This CDR3 is CASSVRYNGYTF. As DNA, the CDR3 is TGTGCCAGCAGTGTCAGATACAATGGCTACACCTTC.

V gene TRBV29-1 combines with J gene TRBJ1-4; D is uncertain. The V and J ends lost 7 bases and 0 bases respectively, with 21 bases between them. The CDR3 is 17 residues long. The germline CDR1 and CDR2 sequences are SQVTM and ANQGSEA. CDR3 DNA sequence: TGCAGCGCCTGGGCGGCTTGGGGTCCCGCAACTAATGAAAAACTGTTTTTT. This translates into CSAWAAWGPATNEKLFF.

This clonotype was picked up many times. The chain couples TRBV7-3 to TRBJ2-1, with a weak D call TRBD2 (7 bases). This CDR3 has 18 amino acids. V was clipped by 2 bases and J by 0 bases, with 17 bases between them. The germline gives CDR1 SGHTA, CDR2 FQGTGA. CDR3 DNA sequence: TGTGCCAGCAGCTTATGGGGGCTAGCGGTAATCTCCTACAATGAGCAGTTCTTC. It is translated as CASSLWGLAVISYNEQFF.

This clonotype was observed many times. The chain combines TRBV20-1 with TRBJ2-7; D perhaps matches TRBD2 (5 bases). Germline CDR1 is DFQATT and CDR2 is SNEGSKA (reference sequence). Trimming removed 1 base from V and 2 bases from J, with 12 bases in between. The CDR3 covers 14 residues. This CDR3 reads CSARVASGTYEQYF. The DNA for the CDR3 is TGCAGTGCTAGAGTGGCCTCGGGGACCTACGAGCAGTACTTC.

V gene TRBV3-1 combines with J gene TRBJ1-1; the D is unclear. The CDR3 length is 13 residues. Germline-derived CDR1 and CDR2 are LGHDT and YNNKEL (reference sequence). The germline V and J ends were trimmed by 2 bases and 0 bases, with 4 bases remaining between them. DNA of the CDR3: TGTGCCAGCAGCCAAATGCTGAACACTGAAGCTTTCTTT. Protein: CASSQMLNTEAFF.